One sample yielded the 14 T cell receptor beta chains listed below, sequenced in a study of response to subunit inactivated influenza vaccine. A single record per CDR3 protein comes from TCRdb applying MiXCR to the RT-PCR reads. The sample has 300,000 to 350,000 distinct CDR3 sequences; just over 20% are singletons. The sequencing here drew on PBMCs from blood, taken about 20 months after vaccination. The receptors here all came from a man aged 45 to 70 who received an inactivated influenza vaccine.

This clonotype occurred a few times. The genes are TRBV21-1 and TRBJ2-7; the table's D call, TRBD2, was not checked against the DNA. TRBV21-1 is recorded as a pseudogene. CDR3 length: 15 amino acids. CDR3 protein: CASTLAGGNSYEQYF. Here the CDR3 DNA reads TGTGCCAGCACCCTAGCGGGGGGTAACTCCTACGAGCAGTACTTC.

There are a few counts of this clonotype. V is TRBV3-1 and J is TRBJ1-2, with D perhaps TRBD1 (6 bases). Germline loops: CDR1 LGHDT, CDR2 YNNKEL (reference sequence). This CDR3 region has 13 residues. The germline V and J ends were trimmed by 3 bases and 9 bases, with 14 bases remaining between them. The CDR3 loop is CASSHQGLWSYTF. CDR3 in DNA: TGTGCCAGCAGCCATCAGGGGCTATGGAGCTACACCTTC.

This clonotype was seen more than once but under ten times. The CDR3 region is CASSEASGTPVSDTQYF. The CDR3 DNA sequence: TGTGCCAGCAGTGAAGCATCCGGGACCCCAGTTTCAGATACGCAGTATTTT. The V and J genes are TRBV2 and TRBJ2-3, with D perhaps being TRBD1 or TRBD2 (5 bases each). CDR3 length: 17 residues. The ends were cut back, 0 bases at V and 4 bases at J, with 17 bases in the middle. Germline assignment: CDR1 SNHLY and CDR2 FYNNEI.

This clonotype has a count of ten or more. This sequence joins TRBV5-1 and TRBJ1-2; D call uncertain. CDR3 length equals 13 residues. Looked up from germline, CDR1 is SGHRS and CDR2 is YFSETQ. Trimming removed 4 bases from V and 1 base from J, with 8 bases in between. CDR3 in DNA: TGCGCCAGCAGCAGGGAGCTTAACTATGGCTACACCTTC. Amino acid sequence: CASSRELNYGYTF.

This clonotype has more than one count but fewer than ten. The gene calls are TRBV5-4 and TRBJ1-2, with D maybe TRBD1 (5 bases). The germline V gene has CDR1 SGHNT and CDR2 YYREEE (reference sequence). Trimming removed 0 bases at V and 4 bases at J, with 13 bases between. This CDR3 is built from 15 residues. The CDR3 DNA reads as TGTGCCAGCAGCTTGGCCTCACAGGCGCCCTATGGCTACACCTTC. Its protein product is CASSLASQAPYGYTF. Based on the CDR3 plus reference TRBV5-4 and TRBJ1-2, the full variable domain is ETGVTQSPTHLIKTRGQQVTLRCSSQSGHNTVSWYQQALGQGPQFIFQYYREEENGRGNFPPRFSGLQFPNYSSELNVNALELDDSALYLCASSLASQAPYGYTFGSGTRLTVV.

This clonotype has just a few counts. The chain joins TRBV4-3 to TRBJ2-2; tentatively, D is TRBD1 (6 bases). Trimming stripped 4 bases from V and 0 bases from J, with 15 bases between. CDR3 length: 17 amino acids. Germline CDR1 and CDR2: LGHNA and YSLEER. CDR3 amino acids: CASSRAWTVPNTGELFF. Written as DNA, the CDR3 is TGCGCCAGCAGCCGCGCATGGACAGTTCCGAACACCGGGGAGCTGTTTTTT.

CDR3: CASREGMGSNYGYTF. For the CDR3, the DNA is TGTGCCAGCAGAGAGGGGATGGGCTCTAACTATGGCTACACCTTC. This sequence joins TRBV6-1 and TRBJ1-2; weak D call: TRBD1 (5 bases). CDR1 and CDR2 from the germline V gene are MNHNS and SASEGT. V was pared by 6 bases and J by 0 bases, with 14 bases between. The length of the CDR3 is 15 residues.

This clonotype was detected many times. In DNA form, the CDR3 reads TGTGCCAGCACCGACCTACGCAATCAGCCCCAGCATTTT. This sequence encodes CASTDLRNQPQHF. The gene calls are TRBV6-2 or TRBV6-3 and TRBJ1-5, with D unclear. The CDR3 contains 13 residues. The germline V gene encodes CDR1 MNHEY and CDR2 SVGEGT. V was shortened by 7 bases and J by 2 bases, with 9 bases between the two germline ends.

In the case of this clonotype: A read error is likely, as this CDR3 ends without the conserved phenylalanine or tryptophan. The V and J genes are TRBV20-1 and TRBJ2-3; a weak D match, TRBD2 (6 bases). Per germline, CDR1 DFQATT and CDR2 SNEGSKA (reference sequence). This CDR3 spans 12 amino acids. V lost 0 bases and J lost 9, with 10 bases in between. In nucleotides, the CDR3 is TGCAGTGCTAGAGATCGGGAGATGACGCAGTATTGT. Protein sequence: CSARDREMTQYC.

The chain couples TRBV6-1 to TRBJ2-5; the D is unclear. V lost 6 bases and J 1 base, leaving 15 bases between the germline ends. This CDR3 is built from 15 residues. Germline CDR1 MNHNS, CDR2 SASEGT. The CDR3 region is CASSGLTGGQETQYF. The CDR3 DNA sequence: TGTGCCAGCAGCGGCTTAACGGGCGGCCAAGAGACCCAGTACTTC.

This chain joins TRBV28 and TRBJ1-2, with TRBD1 as a possible D gene (5 bases). Trimming shortened V by 6 bases and J by 4 bases, and 15 bases separated the two germline ends. Germline CDR1 and CDR2: MDHEN and SYDVKM. The CDR3 runs 14 residues. Here the CDR3 reads CASSPTLGTYGYTF. The CDR3 nucleotides are TGTGCCAGCAGCCCAACGCTGGGGACCTATGGCTACACCTTC.

V is TRBV7-9 and J is TRBJ1-4, with a tentative D call TRBD1 (6 bases). Looked up from germline, CDR1 is SEHNR and CDR2 is FQNEAQ (reference sequence). CDR3 size: 16 residues. V was shortened by 2 bases and J by 7 bases, with 17 bases between the two germline ends. The CDR3 region has the DNA TGTGCCAGCAGCTTAAGAGGGTGGGACACACGTGAAAAACTGTTTTTT. Amino acid sequence: CASSLRGWDTREKLFF.

The table lists this clonotype with a few counts. The V gene is TRBV20-1, the J gene TRBJ2-2; TRBD2 might be the D (6 bases). The CDR3 is made up of 14 amino acids. Between the trimmed V and J ends, which lost 0 bases and 3 bases, there was a span of 8 bases. Germline CDR1 DFQATT, CDR2 SNEGSKA (reference sequence). The CDR3 here is CSAREEGDTGELFF. The DNA for the CDR3 is TGCAGTGCTAGAGAGGAGGGAGACACCGGGGAGCTGTTTTTT.

This clonotype appeared a few times. V and J are TRBV10-3 and TRBJ1-3; D gene ambiguous. The germline V and J ends were trimmed by 4 bases and 0 bases, with 7 bases remaining between them. Germline V gene data show CDR1 as ENHRY and CDR2 as SYGVKD. The CDR3 has 14 amino acids. CDR3 amino acids: CAISGTDSGNTIYF. CDR3 sequence (DNA): TGTGCCATCAGTGGGACCGACTCTGGAAACACCATATATTTT.